Listed below are T cell receptor beta chains from one sample, sequenced in a study of cytomegalovirus exposure and HLA in healthy donors. Sequenced by immunoSEQ multiplex PCR; TCRdb stores in-frame clones only, minus some. The data hold approximately 150,000 clones, with 65% to 90% observed a single time. The specimen sequenced was PBMCs. These receptors originate from a male donor in good health and CMV-seronegative. Each CDR3 is given without its conserved first and last residue.

j_call: TRBJ2-5
cdr3_length: 12
v_call: TRBV18
cdr3_aa: ASSPPNSQETQY

j_call: TRBJ2-1
cdr3_length: 16
v_call: TRBV27
cdr3_aa: ASSPQDRGLKTYNEQF

j_call: TRBJ1-2
cdr3_length: 12
v_call: TRBV19
cdr3_aa: ASSIDVENYGYT

j_call: TRBJ2-2
cdr3_length: 13
v_call: TRBV30
cdr3_aa: AWRAQGRNTGELF

j_call: TRBJ2-3
cdr3_length: 13
v_call: TRBV15
cdr3_aa: ATSTAGGFADTQY

j_call: TRBJ1-1
cdr3_length: 13
v_call: TRBV7-9
cdr3_aa: ASSSQGRGNAEAF

j_call: TRBJ1-4
cdr3_length: 15
v_call: TRBV4-3
cdr3_aa: ASSQDWQGRTNEKLF

j_call: TRBJ1-5
cdr3_length: 12
v_call: TRBV5-5
cdr3_aa: ASSPGESFKPQH

j_call: TRBJ1-1
cdr3_length: 12
v_call: TRBV29-1
cdr3_aa: SSGGTGVVGEAF

j_call: TRBJ2-5
cdr3_length: 14
v_call: TRBV14
cdr3_aa: ASSRTQGALQETQY

j_call: TRBJ2-1
cdr3_length: 13
v_call: TRBV7-8
cdr3_aa: ASSPRGRGPNEQF

j_call: TRBJ1-1
cdr3_length: 12
v_call: TRBV27
cdr3_aa: ASTGAADNTEAF

j_call: TRBJ1-3
cdr3_length: 13
v_call: TRBV15
cdr3_aa: ATSRDPRLRNTIY

j_call: TRBJ1-2
cdr3_length: 13
v_call: TRBV2
cdr3_aa: ASSEIGTRNYGYT

j_call: TRBJ1-1
cdr3_length: 14
v_call: TRBV7-8
cdr3_aa: ASSLGIRVGYTEAF

j_call: TRBJ2-5
cdr3_length: 10
v_call: TRBV7-9
cdr3_aa: ASRRGEETQY

j_call: TRBJ2-7
cdr3_length: 12
v_call: TRBV6-5
cdr3_aa: ASRQGVEGLATY